This is a list of T cell receptor beta chains from one sample in a study of shared clonotypes between healthy human individuals. Clones were read by immunoSEQ multiplex PCR, and TCRdb kept only the in-frame ones, dropping some. The repertoire holds 550,000 to 800,000 clones, with roughly 70% as singletons. Sequencing input: memory CD4+ T cells sorted from blood. The receptors here all came from a woman aged 25-40 years in good health. CDR3s include the opening cysteine and the closing phenylalanine or tryptophan. The D gene is left open where the match is weak. Some rows have no size entry. The others give once, few or many, or a class for an expanded clone.

TRBJ2-1 NA TRBV5-1 NA TGCGCCAGCAGCCTAGACAGAATCTCCTACAATGAGCAGTTCTTC CASSLDRISYNEQFF
TRBJ2-7 NA TRBV5-1 many TGCGCCAGCAGCTTAGCGACAGCGCCCCGGGACCCCCATTACGAGCAGTACTTC CASSLATAPRDPHYEQYF
TRBJ2-2 NA TRBV4-2 NA TGTGCCAGCAGCCGGATTGCGGGCACCGGGGAGCTGTTTTTT CASSRIAGTGELFF
TRBJ1-2 NA TRBV2 NA TGTGCCAGCAGTGAAATCGGAGTGGATGGCTACACCTTC CASSEIGVDGYTF
TRBJ2-3 NA TRBV29-1 NA TGCAGCGTTGAATCCGCAACAGATACGCAGTATTTT CSVESATDTQYF
TRBJ2-5 TRBD2 TRBV27 NA TGTGCCAGCAGGCAACAGCGGGAGTCCGAGACCCAGTACTTC CASRQQRESETQYF
TRBJ2-7 TRBD1 TRBV5-1 NA TGCGCCAGCAGCATGGGGTCAGGGGGCGGCGAGCAGTACTTC CASSMGSGGGEQYF
TRBJ1-5 TRBD1 TRBV28 few TGTGCCAGCAGTGGGACAGGGGGCTCAGGCCGAGCTACTCAGCCCCAGCATTTT CASSGTGGSGRATQPQHF
TRBJ2-5 TRBD2 TRBV28 NA TGTGCCAGCAGTTTATCGGGCCTAGCGGGAGGTATACAAGAGACCCAGTACTTC CASSLSGLAGGIQETQYF
TRBJ1-2 TRBD1 TRBV18 NA TGTGCCAGCTCACCTGTCGCAGGGGGCGAGGGCTATGGCTACACCTTC CASSPVAGGEGYGYTF
TRBJ1-4 NA TRBV7-9 NA TGTGCCAGCAGCCACGGACGGGACGCTGAAAAACTGTTTTTT CASSHGRDAEKLFF
TRBJ2-1 TRBD2 TRBV6-5 NA TGTGCCAGCAGCCGCCTAGCGGGAGGGCCTAATGAGCAGTTCTTC CASSRLAGGPNEQFF
TRBJ2-7 TRBD1 TRBV5-8 NA TGTGCCAGCAGCTTGTCAGGGGGCAAGAACGAGCAGTACTTC CASSLSGGKNEQYF
TRBJ1-3 NA TRBV7-9 once TGTGCCAGCACCGGAGGGGGGAGAGTTCCTGGAAACACCATATATTTT CASTGGGRVPGNTIYF
TRBJ1-1 TRBD1 TRBV7-7 once TGTGCCAGCAGCTTAGTTGTAGGGAGGGCAGGGGGCCCTTACACTGAAGCTTTCTTT CASSLVVGRAGGPYTEAFF
TRBJ2-1 TRBD2 TRBV5-1 NA TGCGCCAGCAGCTCGAGCGGGGTCAACAATGAGCAGTTCTTC CASSSSGVNNEQFF
TRBJ1-5 NA TRBV4-2 NA TGTGCCAGCAGCCAAGACCCCTCCTCCCAGCCCCAGCATTTT CASSQDPSSQPQHF
TRBJ2-1 TRBD2 TRBV28 NA TGTGCCAGCGGGGCGGCGGGAGGGGACAATGAGCAGTTCTTC CASGAAGGDNEQFF
TRBJ2-1 TRBD2 TRBV4-2 once TGTGCCAGCAGCCAAAAGGGCTCGGGAGGGTCCTACAATGAGCAGTTCTTC CASSQKGSGGSYNEQFF
TRBJ2-5 NA TRBV5-4 NA TGTGCCAGCAGCCCTTCCTGGACGGTACAAGAGACCCAGTACTTC CASSPSWTVQETQYF
TRBJ2-5 TRBD2 TRBV5-1 NA TGCGCCAGCAAAAGGTCAGCGGGAGACGTCGAGACCCAGTACTTC CASKRSAGDVETQYF
TRBJ1-1 NA TRBV18 NA TGTGCCAGCTCACCAAGGCAGGGGTGGAACACTGAAGCTTTCTTT CASSPRQGWNTEAFF
TRBJ1-3 NA TRBV2 NA TGTGCCAGCAGGGTGGACAGCTCTGGAAACACCATATATTTT CASRVDSSGNTIYF
TRBJ2-7 TRBD2 TRBV4-1 NA TGCGCCAGCAGCCAAGTACTAGCGGGGGGGCCTGGACTCTACGAGCAGTACTTC CASSQVLAGGPGLYEQYF
TRBJ2-7 TRBD2 TRBV6-5 few TGTGCCAGCAGTTACTCCGGACTAGCGGTGACCTACGAGCAGTACTTC CASSYSGLAVTYEQYF
TRBJ2-2 NA TRBV19 NA TGTGCCAGTATCTCGAACCCACCCGGGGAGCTGTTTTTT CASISNPPGELFF
TRBJ1-2 NA TRBV10-3 NA TGTGCCATCAGTGACACGGATGGGTTCCGACTGAACTATGGCTACACCTTC CAISDTDGFRLNYGYTF
TRBJ1-5 TRBD1 TRBV18 NA TGTGCCAGCTCACCCGGGACAGGGCTTCAGCCCCAGCATTTT CASSPGTGLQPQHF
TRBJ2-7 NA TRBV28 NA TGTGCCAGCTCCCGCATGACAGAGCAGTACTTC CASSRMTEQYF
TRBJ2-3 NA TRBV19 NA TGTGCCAGTAGTACAGGGTACACAGATACGCAGTATTTT CASSTGYTDTQYF
TRBJ1-2 TRBD1 TRBV10-3 few TGTGCCATCAGTAGGACAGGGGGAAGCTATGGCTACACCTTC CAISRTGGSYGYTF
TRBJ1-2 NA TRBV7-2 many TGTGCCAGCAGCCCCGGGGGTCTATGGGGCTACACCTTC CASSPGGLWGYTF
TRBJ2-5 TRBD1 TRBV10-3 NA TGTGCCATCAGTGACAGGGGGCAAGAGACCCAGTACTTC CAISDRGQETQYF
TRBJ1-1 NA TRBV10-3 NA TGTGCCATCAGTTTTTCCCGGGACACCAACACTGAAGCTTTCTTT CAISFSRDTNTEAFF
TRBJ2-5 TRBD2 TRBV9 NA TGTGCCAGCAGCGTAGGGACTAGCGGGCCAGAGACCCAGTACTTC CASSVGTSGPETQYF
TRBJ2-7 TRBD1 TRBV5-1 NA TGCGCCAGCGATCCGGGGACAGGGGGCTTGAAGCAGTACTTC CASDPGTGGLKQYF
TRBJ2-7 TRBD2 TRBV5-1 NA TGCGCCAGCAGCCGGGAGGGGAGAGGGGCCGAGCAGTACTTC CASSREGRGAEQYF
TRBJ1-4 NA TRBV2 NA TGTGCCAGCAGCCGACATCAGCAACTGTTTTTT CASSRHQQLFF
TRBJ1-2 NA TRBV29-1 NA TGCAGCGTTGAAGGCATAGGTTCGGACTATGGCTACACCTTC CSVEGIGSDYGYTF
TRBJ1-2 NA TRBV5-1 NA TGCGCCAGCAGCTTGGGGAGTCCCGGGGCCAACTATGGCTACACCTTC CASSLGSPGANYGYTF
TRBJ2-7 NA TRBV30 NA TGTGCCTTGCGTATCGGGGCTCGCCACGAGCAGTACTTC CALRIGARHEQYF
TRBJ1-1 NA TRBV18 few TGTGCCAGCTCACCCCAGGGTGACACTGAAGCTTTCTTT CASSPQGDTEAFF
TRBJ1-1 TRBD1 TRBV7-2 NA TGTGCCAGTCGGGACAGGTTTCTTAACACTGAAGCTTTCTTT CASRDRFLNTEAFF
TRBJ1-1 NA TRBV4-1 NA TGCGCCAGCAGCCAAGATCAGCGGGACAAAACACATCGCTTTGAAGCTTTCTTT CASSQDQRDKTHRFEAFF
TRBJ1-4 TRBD1 TRBV28 NA TGTGCCAGCAGTGTGGGGCCCGGACAGGGTGGCGAAAAACTGTTTTTT CASSVGPGQGGEKLFF
TRBJ1-1 NA TRBV6-5 NA TGTGCCAGCAGCTTCGGACGGAAGAACACTGAAGCTTTCTTT CASSFGRKNTEAFF
TRBJ1-1 NA TRBV5-6 NA TGTGCCAGCAGCCACAGGAACACTGAAGCTTTCTTT CASSHRNTEAFF
TRBJ1-5 NA TRBV6-6 NA TGTGCCAGCAGCTCTTGGAGGGATCAGCCCCAGCATTTT CASSSWRDQPQHF
TRBJ2-1 NA TRBV7-2 NA TGTGCCAGCAGCTTAGTTGTCCTTACCTACAATGAGCAGTTCTTC CASSLVVLTYNEQFF
TRBJ2-1 NA TRBV7-8 NA TGTGCCAGCAGGAGGAGGACAGGGAGGACTAGCTGGGATGAGCAGTTCTTC CASRRRTGRTSWDEQFF
TRBJ2-1 NA TRBV20-1 NA TGCAGTGCTACGGAAAACAATGAGCAGTTCTTC CSATENNEQFF